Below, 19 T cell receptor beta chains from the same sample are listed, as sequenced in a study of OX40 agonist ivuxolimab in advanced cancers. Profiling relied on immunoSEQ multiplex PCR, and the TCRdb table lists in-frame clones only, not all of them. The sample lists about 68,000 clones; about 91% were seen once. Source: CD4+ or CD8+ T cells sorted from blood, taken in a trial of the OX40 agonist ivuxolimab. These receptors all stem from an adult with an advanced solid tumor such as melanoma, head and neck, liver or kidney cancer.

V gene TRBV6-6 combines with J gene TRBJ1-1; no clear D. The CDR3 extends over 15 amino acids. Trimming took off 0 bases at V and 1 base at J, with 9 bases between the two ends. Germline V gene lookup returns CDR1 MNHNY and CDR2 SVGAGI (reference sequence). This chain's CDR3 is CASSYSRVKNTEAFF. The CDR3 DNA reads TGTGCCAGCAGTTACTCGCGGGTAAAGAACACTGAAGCTTTCTTT.

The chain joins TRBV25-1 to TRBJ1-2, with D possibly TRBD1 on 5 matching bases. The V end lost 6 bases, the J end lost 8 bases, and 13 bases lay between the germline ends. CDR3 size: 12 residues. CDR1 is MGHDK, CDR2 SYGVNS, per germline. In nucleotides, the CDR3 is TGTGCCAGCAGAACAGGAGTGGGAGGCTACACCTTC. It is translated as CASRTGVGGYTF.

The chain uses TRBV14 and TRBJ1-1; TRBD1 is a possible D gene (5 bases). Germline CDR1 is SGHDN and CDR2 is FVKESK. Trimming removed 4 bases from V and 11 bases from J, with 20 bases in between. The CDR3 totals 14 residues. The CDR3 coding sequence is TGTGCCAGCAGCCTCCTGGGGGGAGGAGCTTGGGCTTTCTTT. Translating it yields CASSLLGGGAWAFF.

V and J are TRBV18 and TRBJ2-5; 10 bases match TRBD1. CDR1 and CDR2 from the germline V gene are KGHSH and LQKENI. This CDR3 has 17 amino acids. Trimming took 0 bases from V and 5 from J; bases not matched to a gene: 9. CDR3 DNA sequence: TGTGCCAGCTCACCACCCCGGGGGACAGGGGTCGATGAGACCCAGTACTTC. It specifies CASSPPRGTGVDETQYF. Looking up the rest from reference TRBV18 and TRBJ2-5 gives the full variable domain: NAGVMQNPRHLVRRRGQEARLRCSPMKGHSHVYWYRQLPEEGLKFMVYLQKENIIDESGMPKERFSAEFPKEGPSILRIQQVVRGDSAAYFCASSPPRGTGVDETQYFGPGTRLLVL.

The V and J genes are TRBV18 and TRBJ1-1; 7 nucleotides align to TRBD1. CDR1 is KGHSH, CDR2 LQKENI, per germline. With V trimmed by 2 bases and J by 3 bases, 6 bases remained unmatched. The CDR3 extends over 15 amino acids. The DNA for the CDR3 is TGTGCCAGCTCACCATCCAAAGGGACAGACACTGAAGCTTTCTTT. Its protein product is CASSPSKGTDTEAFF.

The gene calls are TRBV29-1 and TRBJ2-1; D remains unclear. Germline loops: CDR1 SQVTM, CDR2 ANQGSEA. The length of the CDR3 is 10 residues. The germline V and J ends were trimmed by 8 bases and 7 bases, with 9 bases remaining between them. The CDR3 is CSSDLNEQFF. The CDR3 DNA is TGCAGCTCCGATCTGAATGAGCAGTTCTTC.

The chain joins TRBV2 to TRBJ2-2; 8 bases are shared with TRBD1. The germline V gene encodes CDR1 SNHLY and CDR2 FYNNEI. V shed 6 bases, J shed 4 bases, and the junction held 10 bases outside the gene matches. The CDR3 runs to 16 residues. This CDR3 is CASRAGTGIFTGELFF. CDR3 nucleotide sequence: TGTGCCAGCAGGGCTGGGACAGGTATATTCACCGGGGAGCTGTTTTTT.

The CDR3 reads CASSLDRGTSYEQYF. CDR3 in DNA: TGTGCCAGCAGCTTGGACAGGGGAACCTCCTACGAGCAGTACTTC. This sequence joins TRBV7-9 and TRBJ2-7; 9 bases match TRBD1. CDR1 and CDR2 (germline): SEHNR, FQNEAQ (reference sequence). The CDR3 is 15 residues long. V lost 3 bases and J lost 0; bases outside the gene matches: 3.

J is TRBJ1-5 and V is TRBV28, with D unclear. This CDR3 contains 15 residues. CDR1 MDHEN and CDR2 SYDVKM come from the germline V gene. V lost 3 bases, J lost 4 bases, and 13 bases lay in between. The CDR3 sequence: CASSFHSLGNQPQHF. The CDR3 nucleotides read TGTGCCAGCAGTTTCCACTCACTTGGTAATCAGCCCCAGCATTTT.

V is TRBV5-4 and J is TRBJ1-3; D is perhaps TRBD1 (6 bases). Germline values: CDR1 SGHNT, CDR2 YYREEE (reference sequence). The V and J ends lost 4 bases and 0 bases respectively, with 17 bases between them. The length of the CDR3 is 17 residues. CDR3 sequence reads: CASSLALDRSSGNTIYF. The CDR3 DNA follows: TGTGCCAGCAGCCTAGCCTTAGACAGGAGCTCTGGAAACACCATATATTTT.

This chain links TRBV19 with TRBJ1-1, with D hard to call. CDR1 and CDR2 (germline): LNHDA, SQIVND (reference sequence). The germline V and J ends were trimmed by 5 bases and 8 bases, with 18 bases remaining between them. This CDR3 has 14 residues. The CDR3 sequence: CASSSTASMIEAFF. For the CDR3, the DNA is TGTGCCAGTAGTTCAACAGCTTCGATGATCGAAGCTTTCTTT. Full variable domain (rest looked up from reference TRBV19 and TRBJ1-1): DGGITQSPKYLFRKEGQNVTLSCEQNLNHDAMYWYRQDPGQGLRLIYYSQIVNDFQKGDIAEGYSVSREKKESFPLTVTSAQKNPTAFYLCASSSTASMIEAFFGQGTRLTVV.

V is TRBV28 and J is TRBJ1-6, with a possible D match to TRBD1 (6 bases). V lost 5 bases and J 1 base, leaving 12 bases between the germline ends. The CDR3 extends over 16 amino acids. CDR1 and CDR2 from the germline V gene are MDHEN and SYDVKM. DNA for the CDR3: TGTGCCAGCAGTACAGGGCGTGCGTCCTATAATTCACCCCTCCACTTT. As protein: CASSTGRASYNSPLHF.

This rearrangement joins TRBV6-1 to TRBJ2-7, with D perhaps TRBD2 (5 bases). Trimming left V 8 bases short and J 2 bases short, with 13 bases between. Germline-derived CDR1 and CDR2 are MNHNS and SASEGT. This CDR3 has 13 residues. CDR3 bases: TGTGCCAGCCGACGGGGTTTGACCTACGAGCAGTACTTC. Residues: CASRRGLTYEQYF.

The chain's CDR3 is CASSSPPSGRSRAFF. The CDR3 DNA reads TGTGCCAGTAGTTCACCTCCCTCAGGGCGGTCTAGAGCTTTCTTT. This chain joins TRBV19 and TRBJ1-1, with TRBD1 as a possible D gene (5 bases). Trimming shortened V by 5 bases and J by 10 bases, and 23 bases separated the two germline ends. The CDR3 length is 15 residues. CDR1 and CDR2 (germline): LNHDA, SQIVND (reference sequence). The whole variable domain, filled in from reference TRBV19 and TRBJ1-1, reads DGGITQSPKYLFRKEGQNVTLSCEQNLNHDAMYWYRQDPGQGLRLIYYSQIVNDFQKGDIAEGYSVSREKKESFPLTVTSAQKNPTAFYLCASSSPPSGRSRAFFGQGTRLTVV.

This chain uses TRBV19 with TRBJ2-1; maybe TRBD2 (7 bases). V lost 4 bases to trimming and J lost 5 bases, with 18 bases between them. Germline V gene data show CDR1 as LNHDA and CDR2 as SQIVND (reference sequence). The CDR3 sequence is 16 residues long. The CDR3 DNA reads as TGTGCCAGTAGTAGGGCCAGGGGAGGGTGGGACAATGAGCAGTTCTTC. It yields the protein CASSRARGGWDNEQFF.

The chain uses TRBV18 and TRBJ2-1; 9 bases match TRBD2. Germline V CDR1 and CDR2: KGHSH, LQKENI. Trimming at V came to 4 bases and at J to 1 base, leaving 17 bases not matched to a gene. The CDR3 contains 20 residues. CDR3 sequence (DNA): TGTGCCAGCTCACGAACTGGGACTAGCAGCGGGGGAGCTTCCTACAATGAGCAGTTCTTC. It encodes CASSRTGTSSGGASYNEQFF.

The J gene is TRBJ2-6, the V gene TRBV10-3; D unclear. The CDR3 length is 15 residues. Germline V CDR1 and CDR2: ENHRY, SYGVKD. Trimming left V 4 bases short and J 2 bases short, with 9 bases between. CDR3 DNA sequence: TGTGCCATCAGTGGGTACAGACCTGGGGCCAACGTCCTGACTTTC. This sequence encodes CAISGYRPGANVLTF.

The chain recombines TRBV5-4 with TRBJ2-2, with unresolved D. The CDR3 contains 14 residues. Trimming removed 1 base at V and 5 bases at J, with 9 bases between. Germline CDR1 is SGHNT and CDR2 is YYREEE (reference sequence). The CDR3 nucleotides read TGTGCCAGCAGCTTGCATGACCCGACCGGGGAGCTGTTTTTT. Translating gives CASSLHDPTGELFF. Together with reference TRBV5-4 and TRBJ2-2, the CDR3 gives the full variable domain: ETGVTQSPTHLIKTRGQQVTLRCSSQSGHNTVSWYQQALGQGPQFIFQYYREEENGRGNFPPRFSGLQFPNYSSELNVNALELDDSALYLCASSLHDPTGELFFGEGSRLTVL.

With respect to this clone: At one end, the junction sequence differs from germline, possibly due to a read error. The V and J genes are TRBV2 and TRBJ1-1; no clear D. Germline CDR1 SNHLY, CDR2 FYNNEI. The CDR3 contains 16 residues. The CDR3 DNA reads TGTGCCAGCAGTGGAGCGTGGGCAGATATGAACACTGAAGCTTCCTTT. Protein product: CASSGAWADMNTEASF.